This entry features one TCR beta chain sequence. The antigen is unknown. The CDR3 consists of 14 residues. These data come from a study of cytomegalovirus exposure and HLA in healthy donors. PCR was performed using 60 Vbeta and 13 Jbeta primers. Generated by immunoSEQ multiplex PCR, the TCRdb table keeps only in-frame clones and is missing some. The sample has about 130,000 clones, about 80% seen once; the top ten hold 1% to 1.5%. Study-level findings and limits: Researchers reported in a later analysis that a missense DCLRE1C variant was tied to TCR beta V- and J-gene trimming.

This TCR was sampled from a girl aged 2 to 9 in good health and CMV-seronegative. The chain is built from TRBV21-1 and TRBJ2-7; TRBD2, the D gene given by the table, was not confirmed from the DNA. TRBV21-1 constitutes a pseudogene. Sequencing input: PBMCs. The CDR3 sequence: CASFYPKKTYEQYF. Written as DNA, the CDR3 is TGTGCCAGCTTTTACCCTAAAAAAACCTACGAGCAGTACTTC.